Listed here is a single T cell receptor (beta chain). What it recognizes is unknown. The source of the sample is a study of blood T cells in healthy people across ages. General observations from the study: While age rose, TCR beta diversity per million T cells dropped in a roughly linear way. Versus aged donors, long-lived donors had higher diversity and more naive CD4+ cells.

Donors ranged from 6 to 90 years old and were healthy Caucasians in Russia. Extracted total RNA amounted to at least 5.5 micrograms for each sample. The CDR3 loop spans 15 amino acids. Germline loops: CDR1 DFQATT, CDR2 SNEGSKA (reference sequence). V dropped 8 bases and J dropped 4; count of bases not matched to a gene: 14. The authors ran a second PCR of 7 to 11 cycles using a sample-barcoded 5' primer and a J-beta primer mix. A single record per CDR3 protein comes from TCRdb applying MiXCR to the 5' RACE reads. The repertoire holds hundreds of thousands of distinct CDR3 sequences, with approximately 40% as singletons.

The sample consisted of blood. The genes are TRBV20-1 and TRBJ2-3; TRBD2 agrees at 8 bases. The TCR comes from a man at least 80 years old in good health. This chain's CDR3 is CSTLTGAGVSDTQYF. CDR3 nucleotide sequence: TGCAGTACCTTAACCGGAGCGGGAGTGTCAGATACGCAGTATTTT.